The 21 T cell receptor beta chains below were found in one sample sequenced in a study of vaccination effects on CD4 cells after COVID-19. Antigen-specific CD4+ T cell clonotypes were called by their expansion after viral peptide-pool culture in ViraFEST. Once cultured for roughly nine days, the cells underwent separation to obtain CD4+ T cells. Infection with SARS-CoV-2 occurred in the person between March and December 2020, and PCR confirmed it. These receptors' targets are unknown. TCRdb's table, derived via immunoSEQ multiplex PCR, lists solely in-frame clones and lacks some. This sample has about 20,000 clones, with roughly 74% found just once. This specimen was CD4+ T cells from PBMCs cultured with SARS-CoV-2 spike peptides, taken before COVID-19 vaccination. These receptors were taken from a human donor who had a prior SARS-CoV-2 infection.

The chain recombines TRBV9 with TRBJ2-5; TRBD1 agrees at 10 bases. Trimming cost V 0 bases and J 4 bases; bases outside gene matches: 6. The V gene's germline CDR1 is SGDLS and CDR2 YYNGEE. The CDR3 length is 16 residues. The CDR3 DNA is TGTGCCAGCAGCGTAGGAGGGACAGGGGAGGGAGAGACCCAGTACTTC. This translates into CASSVGGTGEGETQYF. The whole variable domain, remainder taken from reference TRBV9 and TRBJ2-5, is DSGVTQTPKHLITATGQRVTLRCSPRSGDLSVYWYQQSLDQGLQFLIQYYNGEERAKGNILERFSAQQFPDLHSELNLSSLELGDSALYFCASSVGGTGEGETQYFGPGTRLLVL.

The chain links TRBV7-2 to TRBJ1-6, with 9 bases fitting TRBD1. CDR3 length: 15 residues. V was pared by 5 bases and J by 7 bases, with 6 bases of the junction left unmatched. The germline CDR1 and CDR2 sequences are SGHTA and FQGNSA. DNA for the CDR3: TGTGCCAGCAGCCTACAGGGGGCTCGAAATTCACCCCTCCACTTT. This codes for CASSLQGARNSPLHF. Supplemented by reference TRBV7-2 and TRBJ1-6, the full variable domain reads GAGVSQSPSNKVTEKGKDVELRCDPISGHTALYWYRQSLGQGLEFLIYFQGNSAPDKSGLPSDRFSAERTGGSVSTLTIQRTQQEDSAVYLCASSLQGARNSPLHFGNGTRLTVT.

The chain employs TRBV4-2 and TRBJ2-3; 11 bases are shared with TRBD2. The ends lost 4 bases at V and 0 bases at J; junction bases unmatched: 6. The CDR3 loop spans 17 amino acids. Germline CDR1 reads LGHNA; CDR2 reads YNFKEQ. The CDR3 DNA reads TGTGCCAGCAGCCGCAGGCTAGCGGGGGGAAGCACAGATACGCAGTATTTT. Its protein product is CASSRRLAGGSTDTQYF.

The CDR3 region has the DNA TGTGCCTGGAGTGGAAAGGGCGCAGATACGCAGTATTTT. As protein: CAWSGKGADTQYF. The chain joins TRBV30 to TRBJ2-3; no reliable D call. This CDR3 region has 13 residues. The V end lost 1 base, the J end lost 4 bases, and 9 bases lay between the germline ends. Germline CDR1 is GTSNPN and CDR2 is SVGIG (reference sequence).

The gene calls are TRBV2 and TRBJ2-3, with D unresolved. The CDR3 runs to 13 residues. V gave up 7 bases and J gave up 8 bases, with 16 bases separating them. In germline, CDR1 is SNHLY, CDR2 FYNNEI. CDR3 in DNA: TGTGCCAGCAAGGCTAGTCCCTTTGGTACGCAGTATTTT. It yields the protein CASKASPFGTQYF.

Only a few counts were recorded for this clone. The V and J genes are TRBV5-1 and TRBJ2-7; 7 nucleotides align to TRBD2. The trim removed 0 bases at V and 0 bases at J, leaving 6 bases unmatched. The germline CDR1 and CDR2 sequences are SGHRS and YFSETQ. The CDR3 length is 16 residues. DNA of the CDR3: TGCGCCAGCAGCTTGGCCAATCTAGCGGACTCCTACGAGCAGTACTTC. This translates into CASSLANLADSYEQYF.

The genes are TRBV6-1 and TRBJ1-6; D gene uncertain. The germline CDR1 and CDR2 sequences are MNHNS and SASEGT. Trimming took 1 base from V and 6 from J, leaving 10 bases between them. This CDR3 has 15 residues. In nucleotides, the CDR3 is TGTGCCAGCAGTGAAGTGGCAGCAACTAATTCACCCCTCCACTTT. Its translation is CASSEVAATNSPLHF.

V is TRBV5-1 and J is TRBJ2-5; D may be TRBD1 (6 bases). Germline V gene data show CDR1 as SGHRS and CDR2 as YFSETQ. V dropped 3 bases and J dropped 7 bases, with 16 bases sitting between them. The CDR3 consists of 14 residues. The CDR3 spells CASSSGEPQGTQYF. The CDR3 nucleotides read TGCGCCAGCAGCTCAGGGGAGCCGCAGGGGACCCAGTACTTC.

The chain has TRBV5-4 and TRBJ1-1; D unclear. This CDR3 is built from 13 residues. V shed 0 bases and J shed 4 bases, with 7 bases lying between them. Germline-derived CDR1 and CDR2 are SGHNT and YYREEE (reference sequence). The CDR3 DNA sequence: TGTGCCAGCAGCTTGGAAGTGAGCACTGAAGCTTTCTTT. This gives the protein CASSLEVSTEAFF.

The V and J genes are TRBV15 and TRBJ2-7; D is unclear. This CDR3 has 16 residues. The germline V gene encodes CDR1 LNHNV and CDR2 YYDKDF (reference sequence). V was cut by 0 bases and J by 3 bases, with 15 bases left in between. Here the CDR3 reads CATSRDPRDGYYEQYF. As DNA, the CDR3 is TGTGCCACCAGCAGAGATCCCCGTGACGGGTACTACGAGCAGTACTTC.

In DNA, the CDR3 is TGTGCCAGTAGTTCCGGGACGCCTAGCAATCAGCCCCAGCATTTT. It translates to CASSSGTPSNQPQHF. This sequence joins TRBV19 and TRBJ1-5; perhaps TRBD1 as D (5 bases). The germline gives CDR1 LNHDA, CDR2 SQIVND (reference sequence). Trimming took 5 bases from V and 0 from J, leaving 11 bases between them. The CDR3 is made up of 15 amino acids.

The chain uses TRBV7-2 and TRBJ1-1, with a tentative D call TRBD1 (5 bases). This CDR3 has 13 residues. Germline V gene lookup returns CDR1 SGHTA and CDR2 FQGNSA. The germline V and J ends were trimmed by 1 base and 7 bases, with 10 bases remaining between them. CDR3 protein: CASSLVRDGEAFF. The DNA of the CDR3 is TGTGCCAGCAGCTTAGTTCGGGACGGTGAAGCTTTCTTT.

The chain couples TRBV4-2 to TRBJ1-4; TRBD1 matches 7 bases. Germline CDR1 and CDR2: LGHNA and YNFKEQ. The CDR3 length is 14 residues. V gave up 2 bases and J gave up 7 bases; unmatched junction bases: 4. The CDR3 bases are TGTGCCAGCAGCCAAATCAGGGGGGTTGAAAAACTGTTTTTT. It yields the protein CASSQIRGVEKLFF.

The rearrangement joins TRBV10-3 to TRBJ2-6, with 8 bases matching TRBD1. The V gene end was trimmed by 6 bases and the J gene end by 1 base; junction bases not matched to a gene: 8. The CDR3 length is 17 residues. Germline CDR1 reads ENHRY; CDR2 reads SYGVKD. In DNA form, the CDR3 reads TGTGCCATCAGACCCCCGGGACAGGCTTCTGGGGCCAACGTCCTGACTTTC. Its protein is CAIRPPGQASGANVLTF.

This clone showed up just once. This sequence joins TRBV20-1 and TRBJ2-1, with D unclear. The germline CDR1 and CDR2 sequences are DFQATT and SNEGSKA (reference sequence). The CDR3 loop spans 10 amino acids. Deletions cut 6 bases from V and 8 bases from J, with 8 bases between. The CDR3 region is CSALSDEQFF. Here the CDR3 DNA reads TGCAGTGCCCTGTCGGATGAGCAGTTCTTC.

The rearrangement links TRBV11-1 to TRBJ1-1, with D unclear. Germline V gives CDR1 SGHAT, CDR2 FQDESV (reference sequence). The CDR3 consists of 13 residues. Between the trimmed V and J ends, which lost 5 bases and 1 base, there was a span of 8 bases. This CDR3 reads CASSQRRNTEAFF. As DNA, the CDR3 is TGTGCCAGCAGCCAGAGAAGGAACACTGAAGCTTTCTTT.

The chain couples TRBV6-2 or TRBV6-3 to TRBJ1-1, with D possibly being TRBD1 (6 bases). The CDR3 loop spans 15 amino acids. V was cut by 2 bases and J by 10 bases, with 20 bases left in between. Germline lookup yields CDR1 MNHEY and CDR2 SVGEGT. In DNA form, the CDR3 reads TGTGCCAGCAGTTACAGGCAGCGGGGGCACTTCGGAGCTTTCTTT. It codes for CASSYRQRGHFGAFF.

The rearrangement links TRBV2 to TRBJ1-1; D unresolved. Germline CDR1 SNHLY, CDR2 FYNNEI. The CDR3 covers 15 residues. The germline V and J ends were trimmed by 4 bases and 10 bases, with 22 bases remaining between them. The CDR3 DNA reads TGTGCCAGCAGTGGGCTATCAGGACTCTCCCTGGGAGCTTTCTTT. Encoded protein: CASSGLSGLSLGAFF.

V is TRBV13 and J is TRBJ2-1; 9 bases are shared with TRBD2. The junction had 6 bases not matched to a gene; V was cut back by 4 bases and J by 8 bases. The germline V gene encodes CDR1 PRHDT and CDR2 FYEKMQ (reference sequence). CDR3 length: 14 residues. The CDR3 DNA reads as TGTGCCAGCAGCTCAGCGGGAGGTCGGTATGAGCAGTTCTTC. Translating it yields CASSSAGGRYEQFF.

In its sample, this clone was seen a few times. The chain recombines TRBV25-1 with TRBJ1-5; 9 bases are shared with TRBD1. Unmatched junction bases numbered 5, after V lost 1 base and J lost 1 base. The CDR3 sequence is 17 residues long. CDR1 and CDR2 (germline): MGHDK, SYGVNS. In DNA, the CDR3 is TGTGCCAGCAGTGAATCTAAGGGACAGGGCAGCAATCAGCCCCAGCATTTT. Residues: CASSESKGQGSNQPQHF.

V usage is TRBV18 and J usage is TRBJ2-2; TRBD2 matches at 9 bases. The V segment lost 4 bases and the J segment 6 bases; nucleotides outside the gene matches: 3. CDR1 is KGHSH and CDR2 is LQKENI in the germline V gene. The CDR3 runs to 14 residues. The CDR3 sequence is CASSLAGAAGELFF. The DNA for the CDR3 is TGTGCCAGCTCACTAGCGGGAGCAGCCGGGGAGCTGTTTTTT.